This TCR beta chain was observed in a study of patients and donors after allogeneic stem cell transplantation. Trimming at V came to 2 bases and at J to 2 bases, leaving 6 bases not matched to a gene. CDR3 length: 16 residues. From germline, CDR1 is MNHEY and CDR2 SVGAGI. Via MiXCR, TCRdb re-called the RT-PCR reads, giving one row per CDR3 protein. In the table there are about 960,000 distinct CDR3 sequences, roughly 18% of which are singletons. Sequencing was done on a sample of blood, either unsorted or a sorted T cell fraction (not recorded which). V gene TRBV6-5 combines with J gene TRBJ1-5, with 7 bases identical to TRBD1. This clonotype was sampled from a human donor who was either an allogeneic HSCT recipient or a stem cell or donor lymphocyte infusion donor (not recorded which). It is not recorded whose cells these are; they may come from a transplant donor. CDR3 region: CASSYRTGGGNQPQHF. Written as DNA, the CDR3 is TGTGCCAGCAGTTACAGGACAGGCGGGGGCAATCAGCCCCAGCATTTT.